Listed below are T cell receptor beta chains from one sample, sequenced in a study of blood T cell repertoires in COVID-19. Only in-frame clones appear in the TCRdb table, and some are missing; sequencing was by immunoSEQ multiplex PCR. The sample lists some 250,000 clones; around 81% were seen once. The sequenced sample consisted of peripheral blood. Receptors originate from a man aged 50-59 years with active or convalescent COVID-19. Both conserved end residues are part of each CDR3. Fields, in order: clone size, D gene, J gene, V gene, CDR3 DNA, CDR3 protein. The D gene is left open where the match is weak. The size entry is marked missing in some rows and otherwise reads once, few, many or a size class.

size: NA
D: NA
J: TRBJ1-1
V: TRBV12-3/TRBV12-4
DNA: TGTGCCAGCAGTTTAAAGACAGAAGCTTTCTTT
CDR3: CASSLKTEAFF

size: NA
D: NA
J: TRBJ2-3
V: TRBV7-2
DNA: TGTGCCAGCAGCTTAGCGCGGGTAGATACGCAGTATTTT
CDR3: CASSLARVDTQYF

size: NA
D: TRBD1
J: TRBJ1-2
V: TRBV7-2
DNA: TGTGCCAGCAGCCATGCTAAACAGGGGAACTATGGCTACACCTTC
CDR3: CASSHAKQGNYGYTF

size: NA
D: TRBD2
J: TRBJ2-6
V: TRBV29-1
DNA: TGCAGCGCCGGGGGGGACTCTGGGGCCAACGTCCTGACTTTC
CDR3: CSAGGDSGANVLTF

size: few
D: NA
J: TRBJ2-7
V: TRBV10-3
DNA: TGTGCCATCAGTGAGTCCGCTGAGATATACTACGAGCAGTACTTC
CDR3: CAISESAEIYYEQYF

size: once
D: NA
J: TRBJ1-2
V: TRBV19
DNA: TGTGCCAGTAGTCCAGGGTCCCGGTATGGCTACACCTTC
CDR3: CASSPGSRYGYTF

size: NA
D: NA
J: TRBJ2-7
V: TRBV2
DNA: TGTGCCAGCAGTGAAGACGGGGTAACCTACGAGCAGTACTTC
CDR3: CASSEDGVTYEQYF

size: NA
D: TRBD2
J: TRBJ2-1
V: TRBV4-1
DNA: TGCGCCAGCACCCTCCTTGCTAGCGGGGGGGCCGGCCACAATGAGCAGTTCTTC
CDR3: CASTLLASGGAGHNEQFF

size: NA
D: NA
J: TRBJ1-2
V: TRBV5-6
DNA: TGTGCCAGCAGCCCGGGACTAACCTATGGCTACACCTTC
CDR3: CASSPGLTYGYTF

size: NA
D: TRBD1
J: TRBJ1-6
V: TRBV13
DNA: TGTGCCAGCAGCCATGGACAGGGGTATAATTCACCCCTCCACTTT
CDR3: CASSHGQGYNSPLHF

size: NA
D: NA
J: TRBJ1-5
V: TRBV19
DNA: TGTGCCAGTAGTAACAGTCTTCAGCCCCAGCATTTT
CDR3: CASSNSLQPQHF

size: NA
D: NA
J: TRBJ2-1
V: TRBV7-2
DNA: TGTGCCAGCAGCTTTCAAGCGGGCAGGGCCTACAATGAGCAGTTCTTC
CDR3: CASSFQAGRAYNEQFF

size: NA
D: NA
J: TRBJ1-3
V: TRBV6-5
DNA: TGTGCCAGCAGTTACTCTCCAGGGGCTGGAAACACCATATATTTT
CDR3: CASSYSPGAGNTIYF

size: NA
D: NA
J: TRBJ1-5
V: TRBV3-1/TRBV3-2
DNA: TGTGCCAGCAGCCCAGAAGGGGGGGCGAGGCTGCCCCAGCATTTT
CDR3: CASSPEGGARLPQHF

size: NA
D: NA
J: TRBJ2-5
V: TRBV6-5
DNA: TGTGCCAGCAGTACCCCAGGGGGGTACCAAGAGACCCAGTACTTC
CDR3: CASSTPGGYQETQYF

size: NA
D: TRBD1
J: TRBJ1-4
V: TRBV30
DNA: TGTGCCTGGGGAACGGGACAGGGTGGTGAAAAACTGTTTTTT
CDR3: CAWGTGQGGEKLFF

size: NA
D: TRBD1
J: TRBJ1-4
V: TRBV7-9
DNA: TGTGCCAGCAGATATACAGGGGGCGGTCGTGAAAAACTGTTTTTT
CDR3: CASRYTGGGREKLFF

size: NA
D: TRBD1
J: TRBJ1-6
V: TRBV7-8
DNA: TGTGCCAGCAGCTTGACAGGGGAAAGCTCACCCCTCCACTTT
CDR3: CASSLTGESSPLHF

size: NA
D: TRBD1
J: TRBJ2-1
V: TRBV5-1
DNA: TGCGCCAGCACCGTACAGGGGACGTCCTACAATGAGCAGTTCTTC
CDR3: CASTVQGTSYNEQFF

size: NA
D: NA
J: TRBJ2-5
V: TRBV19
DNA: TGTGCCAGTAGTATAAGGGGGGAGACCCAGTACTTC
CDR3: CASSIRGETQYF

size: NA
D: NA
J: TRBJ2-5
V: TRBV11-3
DNA: TGTGCCAGCAGCAGAACAGGGCTAGAGGGTGAGACCCAGTACTTC
CDR3: CASSRTGLEGETQYF

size: few
D: NA
J: TRBJ1-1
V: TRBV18
DNA: TGTGCCAGCTCACCGTCCGGACGGGGATTCACTGAAGCTTTCTTT
CDR3: CASSPSGRGFTEAFF

size: medium-sized
D: NA
J: TRBJ2-7
V: TRBV6-2/TRBV6-3
DNA: TGTGCCAGCAGTTACTCGGGCAGTGTCTCCTACGAGCAGTACTTC
CDR3: CASSYSGSVSYEQYF

size: NA
D: NA
J: TRBJ2-3
V: TRBV5-6
DNA: TGTGCCAGCAGCCAAAGGCGGGGTCCCACAGATACGCAGTATTTT
CDR3: CASSQRRGPTDTQYF

size: NA
D: NA
J: TRBJ1-1
V: TRBV9
DNA: TGTGCCAGCAGCGTAGGGCCCGACACTGAAGCTTTCTTT
CDR3: CASSVGPDTEAFF

size: NA
D: TRBD1
J: TRBJ1-2
V: TRBV5-1
DNA: TGCGCCAGCAGCTTGTCGCCAGGGGGAGATGGCTACACCTTC
CDR3: CASSLSPGGDGYTF

size: NA
D: TRBD1
J: TRBJ1-2
V: TRBV30
DNA: TGTGCCTGGGTCCCCGGGACAGGCCCCCCCAACTATGGCTACACCTTC
CDR3: CAWVPGTGPPNYGYTF

size: NA
D: TRBD2
J: TRBJ2-3
V: TRBV4-1
DNA: TGCGCCAGCAGCCCTGGACTAGCGACAGATACGCAGTATTTT
CDR3: CASSPGLATDTQYF

size: NA
D: NA
J: TRBJ1-2
V: TRBV5-6
DNA: TGTGCCAGCAGCTCCGGAGGGTCCCTGCCCTATGGCTACACCTTC
CDR3: CASSSGGSLPYGYTF

size: NA
D: TRBD1
J: TRBJ1-1
V: TRBV11-2
DNA: TGTGCCAGCACCGAGACAGGGGTTTTTAGATGGAACACTGAAGCTTTCTTT
CDR3: CASTETGVFRWNTEAFF

size: NA
D: NA
J: TRBJ1-1
V: TRBV14
DNA: TGTGCCAGCAGCCGGATACGGGGTGAAGCTTTCTTT
CDR3: CASSRIRGEAFF

size: NA
D: NA
J: TRBJ2-3
V: TRBV7-2
DNA: TGTGCCAGCAGCTTAGGAATTGAGGGTGTGCAGTATTTT
CDR3: CASSLGIEGVQYF

size: NA
D: NA
J: TRBJ2-2
V: TRBV7-3
DNA: TGTGCCAGCAGAGAGACTAGTCGCTCCACCGGGGAGCTGTTTTTT
CDR3: CASRETSRSTGELFF

size: NA
D: NA
J: TRBJ1-5
V: TRBV7-2
DNA: TGTGCCAGCAGCTTAGAGGCCAGAGGACACCAGCATTTT
CDR3: CASSLEARGHQHF

size: NA
D: TRBD1
J: TRBJ2-7
V: TRBV28
DNA: TGTGCCAGTGGACAGGGGGGGTACGAGCAGTACTTC
CDR3: CASGQGGYEQYF

size: NA
D: TRBD1
J: TRBJ1-5
V: TRBV6-5
DNA: TGTGCCAGCACCCCAGGACAGGGGTTAAATCAGCCCCAGCATTTT
CDR3: CASTPGQGLNQPQHF

size: NA
D: NA
J: TRBJ1-1
V: TRBV19
DNA: TGTGCCAGTAGCCCGGCGGGGAGGCGAATGAACACTGAAGCTTTCTTT
CDR3: CASSPAGRRMNTEAFF

size: NA
D: TRBD2
J: TRBJ2-1
V: TRBV29-1
DNA: TGCAGCGTAGGACTAGCGGGGGTGTTCAATGAGCAGTTCTTC
CDR3: CSVGLAGVFNEQFF

size: NA
D: NA
J: TRBJ1-1
V: TRBV5-6
DNA: TGTGCCAGCACCATGGCGGGGACTGAAGCTTTCTTT
CDR3: CASTMAGTEAFF

size: NA
D: NA
J: TRBJ1-2
V: TRBV27
DNA: TGTGCCAGCAGCCCTGGGGGGTCAGGGTTTGGTGGCTACACCTTC
CDR3: CASSPGGSGFGGYTF

size: NA
D: TRBD1
J: TRBJ1-4
V: TRBV30
DNA: TGTGCCTTCTTCCAACAGGGGCCGGGGCTAATCGCAACTAATGAAAAACTGTTTTTT
CDR3: CAFFQQGPGLIATNEKLFF

size: NA
D: NA
J: TRBJ1-1
V: TRBV15
DNA: TGTGCCACCAGCAGAGGACGGAGTACGAACACTGAAGCTTTCTTT
CDR3: CATSRGRSTNTEAFF

size: NA
D: NA
J: TRBJ1-6
V: TRBV6-5
DNA: TGTGCCAGCAGTTACTCGAAATGGGACAATAATTCACCCCTCCACTTT
CDR3: CASSYSKWDNNSPLHF

size: NA
D: TRBD1
J: TRBJ1-2
V: TRBV11-3
DNA: TGTGCCAGCAGCTCTCTTTTACGGGACAGGGCCCCCAGCTATGGCTACACCTTC
CDR3: CASSSLLRDRAPSYGYTF

size: NA
D: TRBD1
J: TRBJ2-7
V: TRBV4-3
DNA: TGCGCCAGCAGCCCCTTCCGGGACAGGACCCCCTACGAGCAGTACTTC
CDR3: CASSPFRDRTPYEQYF

size: once
D: TRBD1
J: TRBJ1-1
V: TRBV5-8
DNA: TGTGCCAGCAGCTCCAGGGGGCTCTTGAACACTGAAGCTTTCTTT
CDR3: CASSSRGLLNTEAFF

size: NA
D: NA
J: TRBJ1-6
V: TRBV18
DNA: TGTGCCAGCTCCTCCAAGACAGAGCTTCTAACCCTCCACTTT
CDR3: CASSSKTELLTLHF

size: NA
D: NA
J: TRBJ2-7
V: TRBV29-1
DNA: TGCAGCGTCTCTTGGCGTCAGGGGTGGGCCCACGAGCAGTACTTC
CDR3: CSVSWRQGWAHEQYF

size: NA
D: TRBD1
J: TRBJ1-6
V: TRBV30
DNA: TGTGCCTGGAGTCGTGGGGACAGGGGCAATTCACCCCTCCACTTT
CDR3: CAWSRGDRGNSPLHF

size: NA
D: NA
J: TRBJ1-2
V: TRBV6-5
DNA: TGTGCCAGCATCCCGACAGGAACCTATGGCTACACCTTC
CDR3: CASIPTGTYGYTF

size: NA
D: NA
J: TRBJ1-1
V: TRBV3-1/TRBV3-2
DNA: TGTGCCAGCAGCCAACCCCTAAACGGTATAAACACTGAAGCTTTCTTT
CDR3: CASSQPLNGINTEAFF

size: NA
D: TRBD1
J: TRBJ1-6
V: TRBV14
DNA: TGTGCCAGCAGCCGCGGACAGGGCGGTAATTCACCCCTCCACTTT
CDR3: CASSRGQGGNSPLHF

size: NA
D: TRBD1
J: TRBJ1-4
V: TRBV7-9
DNA: TGTGCCAGCAGCTCCCGGACAGGAGGGGCCTTTGATGAAAAACTGTTTTTT
CDR3: CASSSRTGGAFDEKLFF

size: few
D: NA
J: TRBJ1-2
V: TRBV13
DNA: TGTGCCAGCAGCTTAGAGGGAGGGAGCTATGGCTACACCTTC
CDR3: CASSLEGGSYGYTF

size: few
D: TRBD1
J: TRBJ2-7
V: TRBV18
DNA: TGTGCCAGCTCACCCCACAGGGGGCAGTACGAGCAGTACTTC
CDR3: CASSPHRGQYEQYF

size: NA
D: NA
J: TRBJ1-1
V: TRBV6-5
DNA: TGTGCCAGCAGCGCCGTGACAGGGAACACTGAAGCTTTCTTT
CDR3: CASSAVTGNTEAFF

size: NA
D: TRBD2
J: TRBJ2-7
V: TRBV7-3
DNA: TGTGCCAGCAGTCAAGCGGGGGGACCCTACGAGCAGTACTTC
CDR3: CASSQAGGPYEQYF